The 24 T cell receptor beta chains in this list originate from one sample, sequenced in a study of blood T cell repertoires in COVID-19. Clones were sequenced by immunoSEQ multiplex PCR, and TCRdb holds only the in-frame ones, with some missing. Of approximately 200,000 clones in the sample, about 81% were seen once. Sample: peripheral blood. Receptors were obtained from a woman of 80 years or more with COVID-19, enrolled during active disease.

The rearrangement joins TRBV28 to TRBJ2-7; 10 nucleotides agree with TRBD2. V was clipped by 4 bases and J by 6 bases; unmatched bases: 6. The CDR3 is 14 amino acids. CDR1 is MDHEN and CDR2 is SYDVKM in the germline V gene. The CDR3 loop reads CASSYPGLATEQYF. The DNA of the CDR3 is TGTGCCAGCAGTTACCCGGGACTAGCGACCGAGCAGTACTTC.

The V and J genes are TRBV5-6 and TRBJ2-7, with 7 bases lining up with TRBD1. The germline V gene has CDR1 SGHDT and CDR2 YYEEEE. The CDR3 has 13 residues. Unmatched junction bases numbered 5, after V lost 4 bases and J lost 4 bases. The CDR3 reads CASSLRQGYEQYF. The CDR3 bases are TGTGCCAGCAGCCTGCGACAGGGTTACGAGCAGTACTTC.

The chain carries TRBV19 and TRBJ1-2; tentative D call: TRBD1 (5 bases). The germline V and J ends were trimmed by 7 bases and 4 bases, with 13 bases remaining between them. The CDR3 runs to 13 residues. Germline-derived CDR1 and CDR2 are LNHDA and SQIVND (reference sequence). Written as DNA, the CDR3 is TGTGCCAGTAAAGGGGAGGGGATCTATGGCTACACCTTC. It is translated as CASKGEGIYGYTF.

This clone was recorded a few times. The rearrangement uses TRBV11-3 and TRBJ1-2, with D perhaps TRBD1 (5 bases). Trimming stripped 0 bases from V and 2 bases from J, with 13 bases between. The germline CDR1 and CDR2 sequences are SGHNT and YENEEA. This CDR3 is built from 16 residues. The CDR3 coding sequence is TGTGCCAGCAGCTTAGAGGGGCGGAGGGGCAACTATGGCTACACCTTC. Its protein product is CASSLEGRRGNYGYTF.

The chain has TRBV5-4 and TRBJ2-5, with D perhaps matching TRBD1 (6 bases). V was shortened by 2 bases and J by 2 bases, with 10 bases between the two germline ends. CDR1 and CDR2 from the germline V gene are SGHNT and YYREEE (reference sequence). This CDR3 comprises 14 residues. The chain's CDR3 is CASSFIGQQETQYF. The CDR3, as DNA: TGTGCCAGCAGCTTCATCGGACAGCAAGAGACCCAGTACTTC.

V and J are TRBV9 and TRBJ1-2; D may be TRBD1 (5 bases). The CDR3 spans 14 residues. V lost 3 bases to trimming and J lost 2 bases, with 11 bases between them. Germline loops: CDR1 SGDLS, CDR2 YYNGEE. CDR3 in DNA: TGTGCCAGCAGCGGGCAGGGTGCGAACTATGGCTACACCTTC. It translates to CASSGQGANYGYTF.

V usage is TRBV6-2 or TRBV6-3 and J usage is TRBJ2-5; TRBD2 agrees at 10 bases. The V gene's germline CDR1 is MNHEY and CDR2 SVGEGT. CDR3 length: 16 amino acids. With V trimmed by 3 bases and J by 5 bases, 9 bases remained unmatched. This CDR3 reads CASSYGWTSGGETQYF. The CDR3 DNA is TGTGCCAGCAGTTATGGCTGGACTAGCGGAGGGGAGACCCAGTACTTC.

The J gene is TRBJ2-1, the V gene TRBV7-2, with 8 bases that match TRBD1. CDR3 length: 16 residues. V trimming: 1 base; J trimming: 2 bases; junction bases outside the gene matches: 4. Germline-derived CDR1 and CDR2 are SGHTA and FQGNSA. CDR3 nucleotide sequence: TGTGCCAGCAGCTTAGGTGGACAGGGACCCTACAATGAGCAGTTCTTC. Amino acids: CASSLGGQGPYNEQFF.

The V and J genes are TRBV2 and TRBJ2-7; TRBD1 is a possible D gene (6 bases). Germline-derived CDR1 and CDR2 are SNHLY and FYNNEI. The CDR3 has 15 residues. Trimming cost V 4 bases and J 1 base, with 14 bases left between them. CDR3 sequence: CASSATRQESYEQYF. The CDR3 nucleotides read TGTGCCAGCAGTGCTACGAGACAGGAGTCCTACGAGCAGTACTTC.

This clone was picked up one time. The rearrangement joins TRBV7-9 to TRBJ2-5; D gene ambiguous. The CDR3 totals 13 residues. Trimming took 6 bases from V and 5 from J, leaving 13 bases between them. The germline gives CDR1 SEHNR, CDR2 FQNEAQ (reference sequence). CDR3 sequence (DNA): TGTGCCAGCAGTACACCTAGGATGGAGACCCAGTACTTC. Protein sequence: CASSTPRMETQYF.

This clone has at least ten counts. The chain links TRBV6-6 to TRBJ1-5; D gene unclear. V lost 4 bases to trimming and J lost 1 base, with 8 bases between them. CDR1 is MNHNY and CDR2 is SVGAGI in the germline V gene (reference sequence). CDR3 length: 14 residues. The CDR3 DNA follows: TGTGCCAGCAGTTTGAGCGGAAGCAATCAGCCCCAGCATTTT. Its protein is CASSLSGSNQPQHF.

This chain joins TRBV28 and TRBJ2-3; 7 bases match TRBD2. Germline V gene sequence: CDR1 MDHEN, CDR2 SYDVKM. Trimming took 5 bases from V and 3 from J; bases not matched to a gene: 11. The CDR3 contains 16 residues. Here the CDR3 reads CASSETGGSLTDTQYF. The DNA of the CDR3 is TGTGCCAGCAGTGAGACGGGCGGGAGTTTGACAGATACGCAGTATTTT.

This clone was recorded a few times. The genes are TRBV9 and TRBJ2-1, with a tentative D call TRBD2 (7 bases). The CDR3 loop spans 15 amino acids. The V gene's germline CDR1 is SGDLS and CDR2 YYNGEE. Trimming took off 5 bases at V and 8 bases at J, with 20 bases between the two ends. The CDR3 here is CASRAGAGSGDEQFF. CDR3 DNA: TGTGCCAGCAGGGCGGGGGCCGGGAGTGGAGATGAGCAGTTCTTC. Filled out from reference TRBV9 and TRBJ2-1, the complete variable domain reads DSGVTQTPKHLITATGQRVTLRCSPRSGDLSVYWYQQSLDQGLQFLIQYYNGEERAKGNILERFSAQQFPDLHSELNLSSLELGDSALYFCASRAGAGSGDEQFFGPGTRLTVL.

This clone was detected only a few times. The rearrangement links TRBV11-2 to TRBJ2-4; no clear D. The CDR3 contains 12 residues. V lost 1 base and J 6 bases, leaving 4 bases between the germline ends. CDR1 is SGHAT and CDR2 is FQNNGV in the germline V gene. The CDR3 nucleotides read TGTGCCAGCAGCTTAGTCGGAAACATTCAGTACTTC. Residues: CASSLVGNIQYF.

The CDR3 nucleotides read TGCAGCGTTCTCGGGGTTACCTACGAGCAGTACTTC. Its translation: CSVLGVTYEQYF. This chain joins TRBV29-1 and TRBJ2-7, with D perhaps matching TRBD2 (5 bases). Germline V CDR1 and CDR2: SQVTM, ANQGSEA. The CDR3 loop spans 12 amino acids. The V gene lost 5 bases and the J gene lost 2 bases, with 10 bases spanning the gap.

The genes are TRBV5-6 and TRBJ2-6, with D possibly matching TRBD1 (5 bases). Looked up from germline, CDR1 is SGHDT and CDR2 is YYEEEE. V shed 0 bases and J shed 11 bases, with 12 bases lying between them. The CDR3 totals 14 residues. CDR3 DNA: TGTGCCAGCAGCTTGGAAGGGGCGTACGACGTCCTGACTTTC. It translates to CASSLEGAYDVLTF. Complete variable domain (other parts from reference TRBV5-6 and TRBJ2-6): DAGVTQSPTHLIKTRGQQVTLRCSPKSGHDTVSWYQQALGQGPQFIFQYYEEEERQRGNFPDRFSGHQFPNYSSELNVNALLLGDSALYLCASSLEGAYDVLTFGAGSRLTVL.

This chain uses TRBV19 with TRBJ2-1; TRBD2 aligns across 14 bases. The CDR3 totals 14 residues. V was pared by 6 bases and J by 8 bases, with 3 bases of the junction left unmatched. The germline gives CDR1 LNHDA, CDR2 SQIVND (reference sequence). The CDR3 region is CASRGLAGGHEQFF. The CDR3 DNA follows: TGTGCCAGTAGAGGACTAGCGGGGGGACATGAGCAGTTCTTC.

The chain carries TRBV19 and TRBJ2-1; the D gene is possibly TRBD2 (5 bases). The CDR3 loop spans 16 amino acids. V was trimmed by 7 bases and J by 5 bases, leaving 21 bases between them. Looked up from germline, CDR1 is LNHDA and CDR2 is SQIVND (reference sequence). CDR3 DNA: TGTGCCAGTATGAATGGCGTATTAGCGAAAAACAATGAGCAGTTCTTC. Its protein is CASMNGVLAKNNEQFF.

The V call is TRBV5-1, the J call TRBJ2-6; D call uncertain. The V end was cut by 4 bases, the J end by 0 bases, with 11 bases between. The CDR3 sequence is 16 residues long. Germline V gives CDR1 SGHRS, CDR2 YFSETQ. The CDR3 protein is CASSPIVHSGANVLTF. CDR3 coding DNA: TGCGCCAGCAGCCCAATAGTTCACTCTGGGGCCAACGTCCTGACTTTC.

The chain uses TRBV27 and TRBJ2-1; 8 bases line up with TRBD1. Trimming cost V 5 bases and J 12 bases; bases outside gene matches: 3. CDR3 size: 11 residues. Germline V gene lookup returns CDR1 MNHEY and CDR2 SMNVEV (reference sequence). This chain's CDR3 is CASSPGTGQFF. CDR3 in DNA: TGTGCCAGCAGTCCTGGGACAGGGCAGTTCTTC.

The chain is built from TRBV5-5 and TRBJ1-4, with D possibly TRBD1 on 5 matching bases. Germline V lookup: CDR1 SGHKS, CDR2 YYEKEE (reference sequence). V dropped 2 bases and J dropped 4 bases, with 9 bases sitting between them. This CDR3 contains 14 residues. CDR3 sequence reads: CASSFGQGNEKLFF. The CDR3 nucleotides are TGTGCCAGCAGCTTCGGGCAGGGTAATGAAAAACTGTTTTTT. Combining the CDR3 with reference TRBV5-5 and TRBJ1-4 gives the whole variable domain DAGVTQSPTHLIKTRGQQVTLRCSPISGHKSVSWYQQVLGQGPQFIFQYYEKEERGRGNFPDRFSARQFPNYSSELNVNALLLGDSALYLCASSFGQGNEKLFFGSGTQLSVL.

This clone came up a few times. V gene TRBV4-2 combines with J gene TRBJ2-2, with D possibly TRBD2 on 5 matching bases. The CDR3 is 16 residues long. Trimming removed 0 bases at V and 6 bases at J, with 14 bases between. CDR1 and CDR2 (germline): LGHNA, YNFKEQ. DNA of the CDR3: TGTGCCAGCAGCCAAGATCGGTCTGCGGGTCCCGGGGAGCTGTTTTTT. Protein sequence: CASSQDRSAGPGELFF.

The chain uses TRBV29-1 and TRBJ2-1; 7 bases map to TRBD1. The CDR3 is 19 residues long. The V segment lost 7 bases and the J segment 3 bases; nucleotides outside the gene matches: 24. Germline V gene sequence: CDR1 SQVTM, CDR2 ANQGSEA. CDR3 in DNA: TGCAGCGCCCGCGAGATCCCGGGACAGAGGGTCCCCTACTACAATGAGCAGTTCTTC. Protein sequence: CSAREIPGQRVPYYNEQFF.

The chain carries TRBV5-4 and TRBJ2-3; D may be TRBD1 (6 bases). The CDR3 spans 15 residues. The V end was cut by 5 bases, the J end by 0 bases, with 13 bases between. Germline CDR1 reads SGHNT; CDR2 reads YYREEE (reference sequence). The CDR3 is CASRAGQFSTDTQYF. The CDR3 DNA follows: TGTGCCAGCAGGGCTGGACAGTTTAGCACAGATACGCAGTATTTT. Full variable domain (rest looked up from reference TRBV5-4 and TRBJ2-3): ETGVTQSPTHLIKTRGQQVTLRCSSQSGHNTVSWYQQALGQGPQFIFQYYREEENGRGNFPPRFSGLQFPNYSSELNVNALELDDSALYLCASRAGQFSTDTQYFGPGTRLTVL.